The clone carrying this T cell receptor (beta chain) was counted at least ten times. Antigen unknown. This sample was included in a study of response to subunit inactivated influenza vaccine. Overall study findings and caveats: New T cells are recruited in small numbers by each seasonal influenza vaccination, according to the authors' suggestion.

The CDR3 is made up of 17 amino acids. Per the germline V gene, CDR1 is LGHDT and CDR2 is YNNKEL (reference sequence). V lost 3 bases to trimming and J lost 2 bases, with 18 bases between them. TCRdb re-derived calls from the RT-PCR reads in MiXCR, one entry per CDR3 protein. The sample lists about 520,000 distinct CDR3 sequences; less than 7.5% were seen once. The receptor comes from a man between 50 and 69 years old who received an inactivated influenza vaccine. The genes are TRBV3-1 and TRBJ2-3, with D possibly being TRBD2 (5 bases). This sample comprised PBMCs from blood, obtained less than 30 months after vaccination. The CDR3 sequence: CASSQYEVALNTDTQYF. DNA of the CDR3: TGTGCCAGCAGCCAGTACGAGGTAGCGCTTAACACAGATACGCAGTATTTT.